This TCR beta chain was sequenced for a study of technical replicates of blood from four donors. V lost 5 bases and J 6 bases, leaving 16 bases between the germline ends. Germline V gene sequence: CDR1 SGHRS, CDR2 YFSETQ. CDR3 length equals 14 residues. Only in-frame clones appear in the TCRdb table, and some are missing; sequencing was by immunoSEQ multiplex PCR. Among about 12,000 clones listed, around 95% were seen once. This TCR was recovered from a human donor in good health. The chain couples TRBV5-1 to TRBJ2-3; D is perhaps TRBD1 (6 bases). Sequenced sample: PBMCs. This CDR3 is CASRTSTGTDTQYF. CDR3 coding DNA: TGCGCCAGCAGAACGTCCACAGGGACCGATACGCAGTATTTT.